This TCR beta chain emerged from a study of Graves' ophthalmopathy and Graves' hyperthyroidism. Study in general: Peripheral blood collection took place at initial diagnosis, before any treatment.

Study-wide findings and caveats: Most thyroid clonotypes expanded beyond 0.001 frequency were also found in blood.

This clonotype was found a few times. Its antigen is still unknown. RNA transcripts served as template for amplifying TCR beta CDR3 sequences. The workflow started with a first-round RT-PCR run with HTBI primers and then moved on to a second-round multiplex PCR. TCRdb ran MiXCR on the multiplex PCR reads and lists one entry per CDR3 protein. The sample contains about 480,000 distinct CDR3 sequences, approximately 14% of which appear only once. Ophthalmopathy donors' eye disease showed moderate-to-severe activity, CAS of at least 3, NOSPECS of at least 4 and duration under 3 months. The CDR3 consists of 15 residues. V trimming: 2 bases; J trimming: 2 bases; junction bases outside the gene matches: 8. CDR1 is GTSNPN and CDR2 is SVGIG in the germline V gene (reference sequence).

The genes are TRBV30 and TRBJ2-7; 8 positions agree with TRBD1. The sequence derives from a woman aged 25 to 39 with Graves' ophthalmopathy. Sequenced: blood. The CDR3: CAWSHLDRVPYEQYF. For the CDR3, the DNA is TGTGCCTGGAGTCATCTGGACAGGGTACCCTACGAGCAGTACTTC.